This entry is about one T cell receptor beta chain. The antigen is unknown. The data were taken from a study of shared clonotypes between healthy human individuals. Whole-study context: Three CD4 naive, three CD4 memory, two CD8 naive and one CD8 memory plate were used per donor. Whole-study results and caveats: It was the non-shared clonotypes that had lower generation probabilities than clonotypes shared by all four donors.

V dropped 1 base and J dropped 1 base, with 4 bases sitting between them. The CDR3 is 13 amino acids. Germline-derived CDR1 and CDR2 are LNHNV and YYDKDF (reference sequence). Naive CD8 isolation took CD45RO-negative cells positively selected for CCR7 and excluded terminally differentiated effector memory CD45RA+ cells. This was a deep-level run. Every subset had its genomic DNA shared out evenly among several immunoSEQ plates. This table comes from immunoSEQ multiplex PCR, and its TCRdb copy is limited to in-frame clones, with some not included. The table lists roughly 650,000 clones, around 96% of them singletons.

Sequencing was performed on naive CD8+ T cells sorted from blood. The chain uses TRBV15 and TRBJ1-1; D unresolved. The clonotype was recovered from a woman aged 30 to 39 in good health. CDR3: CATSRVGNTEAFF. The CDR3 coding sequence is TGTGCCACCAGCAGAGTAGGGAACACTGAAGCTTTCTTT.